These 27 T cell receptor beta chains came from one sample sequenced in a study of response to subunit inactivated influenza vaccine. TCRdb itself ran the RT-PCR reads through MiXCR, one entry per CDR3 protein. The sample consists of around 570,000 distinct CDR3 sequences, 7.5% to 8.5% of them appearing once. The sequencing used PBMCs from blood, collected 23 to 25 months after vaccination. The receptors stem from a man between 50 and 70 years old who received an inactivated influenza vaccine.

This clonotype was seen a few times. The genes are TRBV12-3 or TRBV12-4 and TRBJ1-2; D is uncertain. The germline V and J ends were trimmed by 6 bases and 8 bases, with 13 bases remaining between them. The CDR3 runs 12 residues. CDR3 amino acids: CASRHGSRGYTF. The CDR3 coding sequence is TGTGCCAGCAGACACGGGTCGAGAGGCTACACCTTC.

This clonotype was seen at least ten times. Here the CDR3 reads CASSAGQNTEAFF. CDR3 in DNA: TGTGCCAGCAGCGCGGGGCAGAACACTGAAGCTTTCTTT. V gene TRBV11-1 combines with J gene TRBJ1-1, with D possibly TRBD1 on 5 matching bases. The CDR3 is 13 amino acids. The germline V gene has CDR1 SGHAT and CDR2 FQDESV (reference sequence). Between the trimmed V and J ends, which lost 5 bases and 1 base, there was a span of 8 bases.

This clonotype turned up a few times. The CDR3 sequence: CASSPLVDQETQYF. For the CDR3, the DNA is TGTGCCAGCAGCCCATTGGTGGATCAAGAGACCCAGTACTTC. The chain is built from TRBV7-7 and TRBJ2-5; D not resolved. V dropped 5 bases and J dropped 2 bases, with 12 bases sitting between them. CDR1 is SSHAT, CDR2 FNYEAQ, per germline (reference sequence). The CDR3 covers 14 residues.

In this sample, this clonotype turned up a few times. The V gene is TRBV6-2 or TRBV6-3, the J gene TRBJ1-1; 9 nucleotides agree with TRBD1. The J segment lost 4 bases and the V segment lost 7 bases, leaving 7 bases of the junction unmatched. Germline V gene lookup returns CDR1 MNHEY and CDR2 SVGEGT. The CDR3 is made up of 14 amino acids. CDR3 sequence reads: CASKKGQGPTEAFF. CDR3 bases: TGTGCCAGCAAAAAGGGACAGGGTCCCACTGAAGCTTTCTTT.

This clonotype was picked up many times. The chain is built from TRBV5-1 and TRBJ2-7; 10 bases align to TRBD1. The germline CDR1 and CDR2 sequences are SGHRS and YFSETQ. J was trimmed by 2 bases and V by 4 bases; bases with no gene match: 6. This CDR3 region has 15 residues. This CDR3 is CASSTGDRGPYEQYF. The CDR3 DNA is TGCGCCAGCAGCACCGGGGACAGGGGTCCCTACGAGCAGTACTTC.

This clonotype was detected only a few times. The V gene is TRBV18, the J gene TRBJ1-1; D unresolved. The V end was cut by 4 bases, the J end by 5 bases, with 11 bases between. Germline V gives CDR1 KGHSH, CDR2 LQKENI. The CDR3 is made up of 13 amino acids. CDR3 protein: CASSRAGRTEAFF. The CDR3 nucleotides read TGTGCCAGCTCACGTGCCGGACGGACTGAAGCTTTCTTT.

This clonotype was seen a handful of times. This sequence joins TRBV7-2 and TRBJ2-2; possible D gene TRBD2, 5 bases. Between the trimmed V and J ends, which lost 1 base and 4 bases, there was a span of 10 bases. In germline, CDR1 is SGHTA, CDR2 FQGNSA. This CDR3 has 15 amino acids. The CDR3 DNA is TGTGCCAGCAGCTTAGGTCTAGCAATCACCGGGGAGCTGTTTTTT. Amino acids: CASSLGLAITGELFF.

This clonotype came up a few times. This chain joins TRBV4-3 and TRBJ2-7, with D unclear. CDR3 size: 15 residues. Germline V lookup: CDR1 LGHNA, CDR2 YSLEER. Trimming removed 2 bases from V and 5 bases from J, with 16 bases in between. CDR3 nucleotide sequence: TGCGCCAGCAGCCAAACCCGAAGGAGAGTAAACGAGCAGTACTTC. The encoded protein is CASSQTRRRVNEQYF.

This clonotype was counted at least ten times. The CDR3 reads CASSPTLGTQYF. CDR3 coding DNA: TGTGCCAGCAGTCCGACGTTAGGGACCCAGTACTTC. J is TRBJ2-5 and V is TRBV28; unclear D gene. This CDR3 is 12 amino acids long. The V end lost 5 bases, the J end lost 7 bases, and 11 bases lay between the germline ends. The germline CDR1 and CDR2 sequences are MDHEN and SYDVKM.

V gene TRBV15 combines with J gene TRBJ2-2; 13 bases line up with TRBD2. This CDR3 has 18 amino acids. Germline values: CDR1 LNHNV, CDR2 YYDKDF (reference sequence). V lost 4 bases, J lost 6 bases, and 11 bases stayed unmatched. The CDR3 coding sequence is TGTGCCACCAGCAATTTACTAGCGGGAGGGCCTTCACCCGGGGAGCTGTTTTTT. Protein: CATSNLLAGGPSPGELFF.

The chain employs TRBV7-2 and TRBJ2-3; D ambiguous. Germline V gene sequence: CDR1 SGHTA, CDR2 FQGNSA. CDR3 length: 15 amino acids. V gave up 0 bases and J gave up 0 bases, with 7 bases separating them. The CDR3 DNA is TGTGCCAGCAGCTTAGCGAGGCAGAGCACAGATACGCAGTATTTT. This translates into CASSLARQSTDTQYF.

This clonotype was counted between two and nine times. The gene calls are TRBV5-1 and TRBJ2-3; D gene ambiguous. Germline V lookup: CDR1 SGHRS, CDR2 YFSETQ. The CDR3 extends over 15 amino acids. Deletions cut 2 bases from V and 2 bases from J, with 12 bases between. For the CDR3, the DNA is TGCGCCAGCAGCTTTAAGGGTTCAGTCACAGATACGCAGTATTTT. Translation: CASSFKGSVTDTQYF.

The chain combines TRBV11-2 with TRBJ2-4, with 14 bases matching TRBD2. This CDR3 has 19 residues. With 3 bases clipped from V and 1 base from J, the junction kept 8 bases outside the gene matches. Germline CDR1 is SGHAT and CDR2 is FQNNGV. The DNA for the CDR3 is TGTGCCAGCAGCTTTTCCGGGACTAGCGGGGGTTTGGCCAAAAACATTCAGTACTTC. This encodes CASSFSGTSGGLAKNIQYF.

The sample holds many counts of this clonotype. CDR3 sequence: CASSVGPTGELFF. Here the CDR3 DNA reads TGTGCCAGCAGCGTAGGTCCCACCGGGGAGCTGTTTTTT. This chain connects TRBV9 to TRBJ2-2; no firm D call. The germline V and J ends were trimmed by 0 bases and 4 bases, with 4 bases remaining between them. Germline V gene sequence: CDR1 SGDLS, CDR2 YYNGEE. CDR3 length equals 13 residues.

This chain links TRBV12-3 or TRBV12-4 with TRBJ1-5; D is unclear. V was trimmed by 0 bases and J by 7 bases, leaving 13 bases between them. CDR3 size: 15 residues. The CDR3 region has the DNA TGTGCCAGCAGTTTAGCGCGGGTAGGGATGCAGCCCCAGCATTTT. Amino acids: CASSLARVGMQPQHF.

The sample holds a few counts of this clonotype. V is TRBV4-2 and J is TRBJ2-3; TRBD1 matches 7 bases. CDR1 LGHNA and CDR2 YNFKEQ come from the germline V gene. V shed 4 bases and J 3 bases; nucleotides not matched to a gene: 7. The CDR3 is 15 residues long. CDR3 sequence reads: CASSRTGDLTDTQYF. Here the CDR3 DNA reads TGTGCCAGCAGCCGAACAGGGGATTTAACAGATACGCAGTATTTT.

This clonotype was seen more than once but under ten times. The genes are TRBV28 and TRBJ2-3, with 7 bases aligning to TRBD1. The junction had 5 bases not matched to a gene; V was cut back by 6 bases and J by 2 bases. Per germline, CDR1 MDHEN and CDR2 SYDVKM. The CDR3 runs 14 residues. CDR3 residues: CASSRGQNTDTQYF. DNA for the CDR3: TGTGCCAGCAGCAGGGGACAGAACACAGATACGCAGTATTTT.

This clonotype was seen at least ten times. This chain connects TRBV29-1 to TRBJ1-5, with D possibly being TRBD1 (6 bases). CDR3 length equals 13 residues. Germline CDR1 is SQVTM and CDR2 is ANQGSEA. The V end was cut by 4 bases, the J end by 7 bases, with 14 bases between. The CDR3: CSVGGGGGQPQHF. The CDR3 bases are TGCAGCGTTGGAGGGGGAGGTGGCCAGCCCCAGCATTTT.

The chain carries TRBV7-2 and TRBJ2-7; no firm D call. The CDR3 is made up of 14 amino acids. Germline-derived CDR1 and CDR2 are SGHTA and FQGNSA. Trimming removed 4 bases from V and 1 base from J, with 11 bases in between. The CDR3 protein is CASSSNGLSYEQYF. Here the CDR3 DNA reads TGTGCCAGCAGCTCGAACGGGTTGTCCTACGAGCAGTACTTC.

The V call is TRBV25-1, the J call TRBJ2-7, with TRBD1 matching over 8 bases. In germline, CDR1 is MGHDK, CDR2 SYGVNS. With 3 bases clipped from V and 10 bases from J, the junction kept 2 bases outside the gene matches. CDR3 size: 11 residues. The CDR3 spells CASSDGQGQYF. CDR3 DNA: TGTGCCAGCAGTGATGGACAGGGACAGTACTTC.

This clonotype was counted only a few times. A much larger clone sits a single nucleotide away, making a read error possible. V usage is TRBV7-2 and J usage is TRBJ2-4, with 9 bases lining up with TRBD2. The CDR3 is made up of 14 amino acids. CDR1 SGHTA and CDR2 FQGNSA come from the germline V gene. As DNA, the CDR3 is TGTGCCAGCAGCCCGGGACTAGCCAAAAACAATCAGTACTTC. It specifies CASSPGLAKNNQYF.

This clonotype turned up a few times. The chain links TRBV28 to TRBJ2-4; TRBD1 matches at 9 bases. The germline gives CDR1 MDHEN, CDR2 SYDVKM. The V and J ends lost 2 bases and 5 bases, in that order; junction bases with no gene match: 7. The CDR3 spans 16 residues. The CDR3: CASSLGPGQGQNIQYF. Written as DNA, the CDR3 is TGTGCCAGCAGTTTAGGACCCGGACAGGGGCAAAACATTCAGTACTTC.

This clonotype showed up just a few times. The chain has TRBV4-3 and TRBJ2-3, with unresolved D. With 1 base removed from V and 8 bases from J, the gap between germline ends came to 10 bases. Germline V gene sequence: CDR1 LGHNA, CDR2 YSLEER. This CDR3 is 13 amino acids long. The CDR3 protein is CASSQGAWATQYF. Written as DNA, the CDR3 is TGCGCCAGCAGCCAAGGAGCGTGGGCTACGCAGTATTTT.

This clonotype was seen a few times. J is TRBJ2-7 and V is TRBV20-1; D not certain. The V gene lost 0 bases and the J gene lost 1 base, with 10 bases spanning the gap. CDR1 and CDR2 from the germline V gene are DFQATT and SNEGSKA (reference sequence). This CDR3 region has 14 residues. The CDR3 here is CSAREMGSSYEQYF. DNA for the CDR3: TGCAGTGCTAGAGAGATGGGGTCTTCCTACGAGCAGTACTTC.

This clonotype was recorded many times. This chain joins TRBV4-3 and TRBJ2-1, with D possibly TRBD2 on 6 matching bases. The germline gives CDR1 LGHNA, CDR2 YSLEER. Trimming removed 1 base at V and 7 bases at J, with 17 bases between. The CDR3 is made up of 16 amino acids. CDR3 loop: CASSQVITGDGNEQFF. In nucleotides, the CDR3 is TGCGCCAGCAGCCAAGTGATAACGGGAGATGGAAATGAGCAGTTCTTC.

This clonotype was recorded a few times. V is TRBV28 and J is TRBJ1-1, with D possibly being TRBD1 (5 bases). Trimming removed 6 bases at V and 11 bases at J, with 22 bases between. Germline V CDR1 and CDR2: MDHEN, SYDVKM. The CDR3 is 14 amino acids. CDR3 region: CASSGSARPGGAFF. CDR3 nucleotide sequence: TGTGCCAGCAGCGGTTCGGCGCGACCTGGGGGGGCTTTCTTT.

This clonotype came up a few times. The chain uses TRBV30 and TRBJ2-5, with 11 bases aligning to TRBD2. Germline-derived CDR1 and CDR2 are GTSNPN and SVGIG (reference sequence). CDR3 length: 15 amino acids. Trimming cost V 3 bases and J 4 bases; bases outside gene matches: 7. CDR3 residues: CAWSEGLAGGETQYF. The CDR3 DNA reads TGTGCCTGGAGCGAGGGGCTAGCGGGAGGAGAGACCCAGTACTTC.